These T cell receptor beta chains were read from a single sample in a study of blood T cell repertoires in COVID-19. Generated by immunoSEQ multiplex PCR, the TCRdb table keeps only in-frame clones and is missing some. The table includes roughly 15,000 clones, over 75% detected once. Sequencing used peripheral blood. The receptors here all came from a woman aged 70-85 years with active COVID-19. Both conserved end residues are part of each CDR3.

TRBV19,16,CASSMTGRTENQPQHF
TRBV3-1/TRBV3-2,15,CASSQDIAGGYGYTF
TRBV7-2,14,CASSFDRGPEKLFF
TRBV24-1,14,CATSLASGYNEQFF
TRBV10-3,13,CAISDGSNYGCTF
TRBV10-1,12,CASSGSGEEQFF
TRBV5-4,13,CASSGGQLGLQYF
TRBV7-2,13,CASSSTGNQPQHF
TRBV6-2/TRBV6-3,19,CASSYPRGLAGGFGNEQFF
TRBV10-3,16,CAISVSGRGSYNEQFF
TRBV5-1,16,CASSLEGLAGFDTQYF
TRBV19,14,CASSKGDKQETQYF
TRBV29-1,15,CSVDKGLAGEYEQYF
TRBV6-5,14,CASRGTVAAYEQYF
TRBV27,14,CASSFSGQNNEQFF
TRBV20-1,15,CSASEGASQGDTQYF
TRBV12-3/TRBV12-4,13,CASTGGNDGEQFF
TRBV6-5,12,CASSTRLYEQYF
TRBV2,17,CASTDSLTGSYQETQYF
TRBV5-6,13,CASSLAGYYGYTF
TRBV10-3,15,CAIRGGLALPYEQYF